The rows below give T cell receptor beta chains drawn from one sample of a study of blood T cell repertoires in COVID-19. Libraries were prepared by immunoSEQ multiplex PCR; TCRdb keeps only in-frame clonotypes and omits some of them. The sample has 90,000 or so clones, about two thirds seen once. Sequenced input: peripheral blood. The receptors here all came from a woman older than 75 with acute or convalescent COVID-19. CDR3s include the opening cysteine and the closing phenylalanine or tryptophan. D genes are given only for firm matches. The size entry is marked missing in some rows and otherwise reads once, few, many or a size class.

J: TRBJ2-3; size: -; V: TRBV7-3; D: -; CDR3: CASSLDGGPTVDTQYF; DNA: TGTGCCAGCAGCTTAGACGGGGGACCTACCGTAGATACGCAGTATTTT
J: TRBJ2-2; size: -; V: TRBV4-3; D: -; CDR3: CASSQDNRGGTGELFF; DNA: TGCGCCAGCAGCCAAGATAACAGGGGGGGCACCGGGGAGCTGTTTTTT
J: TRBJ1-1; size: -; V: TRBV19; D: -; CDR3: CASSIRAGVVPTEAFF; DNA: TGTGCCAGTAGTATACGGGCGGGGGTTGTTCCCACTGAAGCTTTCTTT
J: TRBJ1-1; size: -; V: TRBV7-2; D: TRBD1; CDR3: CASSLERQGSEAFF; DNA: TGTGCCAGCAGCTTAGAAAGACAGGGCTCTGAAGCTTTCTTT
J: TRBJ2-7; size: -; V: TRBV19; D: -; CDR3: CASVSTGSYEQYF; DNA: TGTGCCAGCGTTAGCACTGGCTCCTACGAGCAGTACTTC
J: TRBJ2-1; size: -; V: TRBV18; D: -; CDR3: CASSMAGGPGNEQFF; DNA: TGTGCCAGCTCAATGGCCGGGGGGCCGGGGAATGAGCAGTTCTTC
J: TRBJ1-3; size: once; V: TRBV11-2; D: -; CDR3: CASSPRGTIPGNTIYF; DNA: TGTGCCAGCAGCCCTAGGGGGACCATTCCTGGAAACACCATATATTTT
J: TRBJ2-2; size: few; V: TRBV9; D: -; CDR3: CASSVGVTNTGELFF; DNA: TGTGCCAGCAGCGTAGGAGTCACGAACACCGGGGAGCTGTTTTTT
J: TRBJ1-1; size: -; V: TRBV12-3/TRBV12-4; D: -; CDR3: CASRRDSNTEAFF; DNA: TGTGCCAGCAGACGGGACTCTAACACTGAAGCTTTCTTT
J: TRBJ2-1; size: -; V: TRBV28; D: TRBD1; CDR3: CASSLDRGAYNEQFF; DNA: TGTGCCAGCAGTCTGGACAGGGGTGCCTACAATGAGCAGTTCTTC
J: TRBJ2-6; size: -; V: TRBV30; D: -; CDR3: CASHRGIGANVLTF; DNA: TGTGCCTCTCATCGGGGTATCGGGGCCAACGTCCTGACTTTC
J: TRBJ1-2; size: few; V: TRBV7-2; D: TRBD1; CDR3: CASSLPGQEYGYTF; DNA: TGTGCCAGCAGCCTTCCGGGACAGGAGTATGGCTACACCTTC
J: TRBJ2-2; size: few; V: TRBV18; D: TRBD1; CDR3: CASSRTGPNTGELFF; DNA: TGTGCCAGCTCTAGGACAGGGCCGAACACCGGGGAGCTGTTTTTT
J: TRBJ1-1; size: -; V: TRBV12-3/TRBV12-4; D: -; CDR3: CASSMTENTEAFF; DNA: TGTGCCAGCAGCATGACAGAGAACACTGAAGCTTTCTTT
J: TRBJ1-2; size: -; V: TRBV12-3/TRBV12-4; D: -; CDR3: CASGQRTFGYTF; DNA: TGTGCCAGCGGCCAGAGGACATTCGGCTACACCTTC
J: TRBJ1-5; size: few; V: TRBV19; D: TRBD1; CDR3: CASSVFGTGDQPQHF; DNA: TGTGCCAGTAGTGTTTTCGGGACAGGGGATCAGCCCCAGCATTTT
J: TRBJ2-1; size: many; V: TRBV14; D: TRBD2; CDR3: CASSQALAGGLDNEQFF; DNA: TGTGCCAGCAGCCAAGCCTTAGCGGGGGGGCTGGACAATGAGCAGTTCTTC
J: TRBJ1-1; size: -; V: TRBV21-1; D: -; CDR3: CASSKDRFAGGVLGTEAFF; DNA: TGTGCCAGCAGCAAAGATCGCTTTGCAGGGGGTGTGCTGGGAACTGAAGCTTTCTTT
J: TRBJ1-4; size: few; V: TRBV5-1; D: -; CDR3: CASSPSSTGSEKLFF; DNA: TGCGCCAGCAGCCCCTCGTCTACCGGGAGTGAAAAACTGTTTTTT
J: TRBJ2-1; size: -; V: TRBV6-4; D: -; CDR3: CASSDSPTVGDEQFF; DNA: TGTGCCAGCAGTGACTCCCCGACAGTTGGGGATGAGCAGTTCTTC
J: TRBJ2-5; size: -; V: TRBV5-1; D: -; CDR3: CASSLGGTAEETQYF; DNA: TGCGCCAGCAGCTTGGGTGGGACTGCCGAAGAGACCCAGTACTTC
J: TRBJ1-2; size: -; V: TRBV3-1/TRBV3-2; D: -; CDR3: CASSQNQGYGYTF; DNA: TGTGCCAGCAGCCAAAACCAGGGCTATGGCTACACCTTC
J: TRBJ1-2; size: few; V: TRBV7-9; D: -; CDR3: CASSFGDGGTSGYTF; DNA: TGTGCCAGCAGCTTCGGGGACGGAGGGACCTCCGGCTACACCTTC
J: TRBJ1-1; size: -; V: TRBV29-1; D: -; CDR3: CSVGTRRETEAFF; DNA: TGCAGCGTTGGGACCCGGAGGGAGACTGAAGCTTTCTTT
J: TRBJ1-6; size: once; V: TRBV9; D: -; CDR3: CASSTGSSYNSPLHF; DNA: TGTGCCAGCAGTACAGGGAGCTCCTATAATTCACCCCTCCACTTT
J: TRBJ1-1; size: -; V: TRBV18; D: -; CDR3: CASSLRQNTEAFF; DNA: TGTGCCAGCTCGCTCAGACAGAACACTGAAGCTTTCTTT
J: TRBJ1-1; size: -; V: TRBV5-4; D: -; CDR3: CASSPPGRRHTEAFF; DNA: TGTGCCAGCAGCCCCCCCGGCAGGAGGCACACTGAAGCTTTCTTT
J: TRBJ1-2; size: few; V: TRBV6-5; D: -; CDR3: CASSSRDYGYTF; DNA: TGTGCCAGCAGTTCGCGGGACTATGGCTACACCTTC
J: TRBJ1-2; size: few; V: TRBV5-1; D: -; CDR3: CASSRGGTANYGYTF; DNA: TGCGCCAGCAGCCGGGGCGGGACGGCAAACTATGGCTACACCTTC
J: TRBJ1-6; size: few; V: TRBV6-6; D: TRBD1; CDR3: CASSRPGQDSPLHF; DNA: TGTGCCAGCAGCCGTCCGGGACAGGATTCACCCCTCCACTTT
J: TRBJ2-3; size: -; V: TRBV2; D: -; CDR3: CASSGGRDTQYF; DNA: TGTGCCAGCAGTGGGGGCAGAGATACGCAGTATTTT
J: TRBJ2-5; size: many; V: TRBV11-1; D: -; CDR3: CASSLSRTAETQYF; DNA: TGTGCCAGCAGCTTATCCCGGACAGCAGAGACCCAGTACTTC
J: TRBJ1-5; size: -; V: TRBV7-2; D: -; CDR3: CASSLVVGGGQPQHF; DNA: TGTGCCAGCAGCTTAGTAGTAGGTGGGGGGCAGCCCCAGCATTTT
J: TRBJ2-1; size: once; V: TRBV9; D: TRBD1; CDR3: CASSPRDRSYNEQFF; DNA: TGTGCCAGCAGCCCCAGGGACAGATCCTACAATGAGCAGTTCTTC
J: TRBJ1-3; size: -; V: TRBV10-3; D: TRBD1; CDR3: CAIRGQGLLSGNTIYF; DNA: TGTGCCATCAGGGGACAGGGACTTCTCTCTGGAAACACCATATATTTT
J: TRBJ2-1; size: -; V: TRBV4-2; D: -; CDR3: CASSRLSGGEQFF; DNA: TGTGCCAGCAGTCGATTGTCGGGGGGCGAGCAGTTCTTC